This T cell receptor (beta chain) was identified in a study of shared clonotypes between healthy human individuals. Study-level findings and limits: Sharing across four donors was highest in naive CD4 (roughly 5%) and lowest in memory CD8 (0.4%).

As regards this clone: No antigen is known for it. The sample carries other DNA sequences with the same CDR3.

V lost 0 bases and J lost 2, with 15 bases in between. From germline, CDR1 is SGDLS and CDR2 YYNGEE. The CDR3 extends over 16 amino acids. It was CD45RO-negative cells, positively selected for CCR7, that made up naive CD8 cells, with terminally differentiated effector memory CD45RA+ cells excluded. Profiling relied on immunoSEQ multiplex PCR, and the TCRdb table lists in-frame clones only, not all of them. Of some 2,000,000 clones listed, about 95% are singletons. The sequence was obtained from a man between 18 and 35 years old in good health. The gene calls are TRBV9 and TRBJ2-7; possibly TRBD1 or TRBD2 for D (5 bases each). Material: naive CD8+ T cells sorted from blood. The DNA of the CDR3 is TGTGCCAGCAGCGTAGGTCGGGGCCTATTCCCCTACGAGCAGTACTTC. This sequence encodes CASSVGRGLFPYEQYF.